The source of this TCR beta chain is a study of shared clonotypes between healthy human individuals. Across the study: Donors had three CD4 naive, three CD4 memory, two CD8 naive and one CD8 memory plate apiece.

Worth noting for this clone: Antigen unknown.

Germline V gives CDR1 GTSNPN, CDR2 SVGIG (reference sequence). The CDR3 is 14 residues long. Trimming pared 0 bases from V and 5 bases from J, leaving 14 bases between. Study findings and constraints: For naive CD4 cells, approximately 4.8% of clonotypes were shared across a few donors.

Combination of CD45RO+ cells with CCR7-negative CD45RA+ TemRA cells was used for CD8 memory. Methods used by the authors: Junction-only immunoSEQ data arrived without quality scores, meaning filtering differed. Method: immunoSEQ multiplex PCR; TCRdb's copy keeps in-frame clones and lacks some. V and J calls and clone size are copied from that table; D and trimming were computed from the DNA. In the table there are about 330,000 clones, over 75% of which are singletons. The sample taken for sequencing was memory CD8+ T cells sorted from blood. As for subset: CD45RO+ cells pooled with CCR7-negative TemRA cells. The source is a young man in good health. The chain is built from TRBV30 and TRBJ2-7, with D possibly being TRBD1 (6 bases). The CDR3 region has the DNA TGTGCCTGGAGTGTAACAGGGCGAGGCGACGAGCAGTACTTC. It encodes CAWSVTGRGDEQYF. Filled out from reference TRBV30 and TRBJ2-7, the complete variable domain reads SQTIHQWPATLVQPVGSPLSLECTVEGTSNPNLYWYRQAAGRGLQLLFYSVGIGQISSEVPQNLSASRPQDRQFILSSKKLLLSDSGFYLCAWSVTGRGDEQYFGPGTRLTVT.